Shown below are 23 T cell receptor beta chains from a single sample sequenced in a study of OX40 agonist ivuxolimab in advanced cancers. Produced via immunoSEQ multiplex PCR; TCRdb's table is partial and in-frame only. The repertoire includes fewer than 80,000 clones, 70% to 80% of them detected once, and roughly 1.5% sits in the top ten. Sequencing was performed on CD4+ or CD8+ T cells sorted from blood, taken in a trial of the OX40 agonist ivuxolimab. These receptors were obtained from an adult with an advanced solid tumor such as melanoma, head and neck, liver or kidney cancer.

The chain couples TRBV5-1 to TRBJ1-1; possible D gene TRBD1, 5 bases. Germline V CDR1 and CDR2: SGHRS, YFSETQ. V lost 4 bases and J lost 2, with 24 bases in between. The CDR3 runs to 18 residues. The CDR3 nucleotides are TGCGCCAGCAGCCTAGAAGGCGGGAGCAGGGCGGATAACACTGAAGCTTTCTTT. Translated, it gives CASSLEGGSRADNTEAFF.

The genes are TRBV15 and TRBJ2-1, with TRBD2 matching over 8 bases. The V gene end was trimmed by 7 bases and the J gene end by 4 bases; junction bases not matched to a gene: 6. In germline, CDR1 is LNHNV, CDR2 YYDKDF (reference sequence). This CDR3 is 14 amino acids long. For the CDR3, the DNA is TGTGCCACCAAGGCGGGAGGTTCTTACAATGAGCAGTTCTTC. It is translated as CATKAGGSYNEQFF.

The chain carries TRBV4-1 and TRBJ1-2, with D hard to call. In germline, CDR1 is MGHRA, CDR2 YSYEKL. Deletions cut 1 base from V and 3 bases from J, with 12 bases between. This CDR3 spans 15 amino acids. CDR3: CASSQGPNNHYGYTF. CDR3 nucleotide sequence: TGCGCCAGCAGCCAAGGCCCGAATAATCACTATGGCTACACCTTC.

The chain joins TRBV19 to TRBJ1-1; no clear D gene. Germline-derived CDR1 and CDR2 are LNHDA and SQIVND (reference sequence). Trimming stripped 6 bases from V and 2 bases from J, with 7 bases between. This CDR3 is 12 amino acids long. The DNA of the CDR3 is TGTGCCAGTAGGACCTTCAACACTGAAGCTTTCTTT. Translation: CASRTFNTEAFF.

The genes are TRBV19 and TRBJ2-5; 7 bases fit TRBD1. This CDR3 has 12 amino acids. V was pared by 6 bases and J by 3 bases, with 1 base of the junction left unmatched. The germline gives CDR1 LNHDA, CDR2 SQIVND (reference sequence). The DNA for the CDR3 is TGTGCCAGTAGCCAGGGGGAAGAGACCCAGTACTTC. This codes for CASSQGEETQYF. Looking up the rest from reference TRBV19 and TRBJ2-5 gives the full variable domain: DGGITQSPKYLFRKEGQNVTLSCEQNLNHDAMYWYRQDPGQGLRLIYYSQIVNDFQKGDIAEGYSVSREKKESFPLTVTSAQKNPTAFYLCASSQGEETQYFGPGTRLLVL.

The chain links TRBV5-1 to TRBJ1-4, with 8 bases fitting TRBD1. The V gene end was trimmed by 0 bases and the J gene end by 5 bases; junction bases not matched to a gene: 3. CDR3 length: 15 amino acids. CDR1 and CDR2 from the germline V gene are SGHRS and YFSETQ. CDR3 nucleotides: TGCGCCAGCAGCTTGGGAGACAGGGGAAATGAAAAACTGTTTTTT. It is translated as CASSLGDRGNEKLFF.

The V gene is TRBV19, the J gene TRBJ1-2; 8 bases match TRBD1. The CDR3 has 14 amino acids. CDR1 LNHDA and CDR2 SQIVND come from the germline V gene (reference sequence). The V and J ends lost 4 bases and 4 bases, in that order; junction bases with no gene match: 5. In DNA form, the CDR3 reads TGTGCCAGTAGTACCTCCGGGACAGGCTATGGCTACACCTTC. Translation: CASSTSGTGYGYTF.

The V and J genes are TRBV6-5 and TRBJ2-1; 12 bases line up with TRBD2. Trimming at V came to 5 bases and at J to 4 bases, leaving 3 bases not matched to a gene. This CDR3 is 15 amino acids long. Germline assignment: CDR1 MNHEY and CDR2 SVGAGI. This chain's CDR3 is CASSLTSGGYNEQFF. The CDR3 bases are TGTGCCAGCAGTCTGACTAGCGGGGGATACAATGAGCAGTTCTTC.

The chain joins TRBV25-1 to TRBJ1-1; D is possibly TRBD1 (6 bases). CDR3 length: 13 amino acids. V was pared by 8 bases and J by 0 bases, with 10 bases between. The V gene's germline CDR1 is MGHDK and CDR2 SYGVNS. CDR3 in amino acids: CASRTEMNTEAFF. The CDR3 DNA reads as TGTGCCAGCCGGACAGAGATGAACACTGAAGCTTTCTTT. The full variable domain, with the rest looked up from reference TRBV25-1 and TRBJ1-1, is EADIYQTPRYLVIGTGKKITLECSQTMGHDKMYWYQQDPGMELHLIHYSYGVNSTEKGDLSSESTVSRIRTEHFPLTLESARPSHTSQYLCASRTEMNTEAFFGQGTRLTVV.

About this clone: Distinct nucleotide sequences in the sample also encode this CDR3. The rearrangement joins TRBV18 to TRBJ2-5; D may be TRBD2 (6 bases). The germline gives CDR1 KGHSH, CDR2 LQKENI. V was trimmed by 3 bases and J by 4 bases, leaving 12 bases between them. CDR3 length: 14 amino acids. DNA of the CDR3: TGTGCCAGCTCACCTAGGGTCGGGGGAGAGACCCAGTACTTC. The encoded protein is CASSPRVGGETQYF. The whole variable domain, remainder taken from reference TRBV18 and TRBJ2-5, is NAGVMQNPRHLVRRRGQEARLRCSPMKGHSHVYWYRQLPEEGLKFMVYLQKENIIDESGMPKERFSAEFPKEGPSILRIQQVVRGDSAAYFCASSPRVGGETQYFGPGTRLLVL.

The chain carries TRBV6-1 and TRBJ2-7, with a possible D match to TRBD1 (6 bases). The CDR3 is made up of 15 amino acids. Germline CDR1 reads MNHNS; CDR2 reads SASEGT. Trimming removed 8 bases at V and 0 bases at J, with 17 bases between. In DNA, the CDR3 is TGTGCCAGCCGGTCCTTCCAGGGGAGCTCCTACGAGCAGTACTTC. It specifies CASRSFQGSSYEQYF.

This chain connects TRBV5-1 to TRBJ1-5; D unclear. CDR3 length: 15 amino acids. Germline assignment: CDR1 SGHRS and CDR2 YFSETQ. V lost 2 bases to trimming and J lost 0 bases, with 9 bases between them. In DNA, the CDR3 is TGCGCCAGCAGCTTCGGGGATCATAGCAATCAGCCCCAGCATTTT. Residues: CASSFGDHSNQPQHF.

This clone appeared a single time. The J gene is TRBJ1-6, the V gene TRBV2; TRBD1 agrees at 7 bases. The CDR3 loop spans 16 amino acids. The V and J ends lost 4 bases and 3 bases, in that order; junction bases with no gene match: 6. Per the germline V gene, CDR1 is SNHLY and CDR2 is FYNNEI. CDR3 coding DNA: TGTGCCAGCAGTGGCCCGGACAGGCTCTATAATTCACCCCTCCACTTT. Amino acids: CASSGPDRLYNSPLHF. The full variable domain, completed using reference TRBV2 and TRBJ1-6, is EPEVTQTPSHQVTQMGQEVILRCVPISNHLYFYWYRQILGQKVEFLVSFYNNEISEKSEIFDDQFSVERPDGSNFTLKIRSTKLEDSAMYFCASSGPDRLYNSPLHFGNGTRLTVT.

This chain joins TRBV6-6 and TRBJ1-3; 7 bases agree with TRBD1. The germline CDR1 and CDR2 sequences are MNHNY and SVGAGI (reference sequence). The CDR3 sequence is 15 residues long. V dropped 2 bases and J dropped 3; count of bases not matched to a gene: 4. The CDR3 nucleotides read TGTGCCAGCAGTTACGACAGGGCCGTTGGAAACACCATATATTTT. Amino acid sequence: CASSYDRAVGNTIYF.

This clone occurred a few times. The CDR3 DNA sequence: TGTGCCAGCAGCTTTACCTATGGCTACACCTTC. Protein product: CASSFTYGYTF. The chain is built from TRBV7-9 and TRBJ1-2; D unclear. This CDR3 has 11 amino acids. V was clipped by 3 bases and J by 4 bases, with 3 bases between them. Looked up from germline, CDR1 is SEHNR and CDR2 is FQNEAQ (reference sequence).

CDR3 residues: CASSQGGFKQYF. In nucleotides, the CDR3 is TGTGCCAGCAGCCAAGGTGGTTTCAAGCAGTACTTC. The J gene is TRBJ2-7, the V gene TRBV4-2; D is unclear. CDR3 length equals 12 residues. The germline V gene has CDR1 LGHNA and CDR2 YNFKEQ. V lost 1 base and J 8 bases, leaving 9 bases between the germline ends.

This clone was observed a handful of times. The J gene is TRBJ2-7, the V gene TRBV11-2; D not resolved. Trimming cost V 3 bases and J 4 bases, with 10 bases left between them. Germline CDR1 and CDR2: SGHAT and FQNNGV. There are 13 residues in the CDR3. The CDR3 nucleotides are TGTGCCAGCAGCTTTTCGGCAGATTACGAGCAGTACTTC. Amino acids: CASSFSADYEQYF.

The rearrangement uses TRBV15 and TRBJ2-6, with no clear D. The CDR3 runs 16 residues. Trimming took 0 bases from V and 2 from J, leaving 8 bases between them. Per the germline V gene, CDR1 is LNHNV and CDR2 is YYDKDF (reference sequence). The CDR3 nucleotides read TGTGCCACCAGCAGAGATGGCCGGACTGGGGCCAACGTCCTGACTTTC. Amino acid sequence: CATSRDGRTGANVLTF.

This sequence joins TRBV19 and TRBJ2-7; D is tentatively TRBD1 or TRBD2 (5 bases each). This CDR3 has 14 amino acids. V was clipped by 3 bases and J by 2 bases, with 11 bases between them. CDR1 is LNHDA and CDR2 is SQIVND in the germline V gene (reference sequence). CDR3 nucleotides: TGTGCCAGTAGTATCCTGGGGGTGGCCTACGAGCAGTACTTC. Translation gives CASSILGVAYEQYF. The entire variable domain, with the rest obtained from reference TRBV19 and TRBJ2-7, is as follows: DGGITQSPKYLFRKEGQNVTLSCEQNLNHDAMYWYRQDPGQGLRLIYYSQIVNDFQKGDIAEGYSVSREKKESFPLTVTSAQKNPTAFYLCASSILGVAYEQYFGPGTRLTVT.

The chain uses TRBV30 and TRBJ2-1; 9 nucleotides line up with TRBD1. Germline CDR1 GTSNPN, CDR2 SVGIG (reference sequence). The CDR3 runs to 15 residues. V shed 4 bases, J shed 3 bases, and the junction held 7 bases outside the gene matches. DNA of the CDR3: TGTGCCTGGACCGGACAGGGGAATATCTACAATGAGCAGTTCTTC. It codes for CAWTGQGNIYNEQFF.

J is TRBJ2-2 and V is TRBV27; 9 bases are a match to TRBD1. In germline, CDR1 is MNHEY, CDR2 SMNVEV (reference sequence). The V gene end was trimmed by 3 bases and the J gene end by 3 bases; junction bases not matched to a gene: 5. This CDR3 contains 16 residues. For the CDR3, the DNA is TGTGCCAGCAGTTTTACGACAGGGGGATACACCGGGGAGCTGTTTTTT. It encodes CASSFTTGGYTGELFF.

This chain uses TRBV11-1 with TRBJ1-2; 8 nucleotides agree with TRBD1. CDR3 length: 15 residues. Germline-derived CDR1 and CDR2 are SGHAT and FQDESV (reference sequence). The V and J ends lost 1 base and 4 bases, in that order; junction bases with no gene match: 5. CDR3 coding DNA: TGTGCCAGCAGCTTAGACCGGACAGGGACCTATGGCTACACCTTC. It is translated as CASSLDRTGTYGYTF. Variable domain in full (rest from reference TRBV11-1 and TRBJ1-2): EAEVAQSPRYKITEKSQAVAFWCDPISGHATLYWYRQILGQGPELLVQFQDESVVDDSQLPKDRFSAERLKGVDSTLKIQPAELGDSAMYLCASSLDRTGTYGYTFGSGTRLTVV.

This clone has just one count. This rearrangement joins TRBV6-5 to TRBJ1-3; TRBD1 might be the D (6 bases). This CDR3 region has 16 residues. V was shortened by 4 bases and J by 1 base, with 14 bases between the two germline ends. Per the germline V gene, CDR1 is MNHEY and CDR2 is SVGAGI. CDR3 nucleotide sequence: TGTGCCAGCAGTTCGAGGGACATACCATCTGGAAACACCATATATTTT. It yields the protein CASSSRDIPSGNTIYF.